The 24 T cell receptor beta chains below were found in one sample sequenced in a study of response to subunit inactivated influenza vaccine. MiXCR, run by TCRdb on the RT-PCR reads, gives a single entry per CDR3 protein. The table shows 650,000 to 800,000 distinct CDR3 sequences, with around 18% occurring only once. Material: PBMCs from blood, obtained 5 days after vaccination. Source of these receptors: a man in his fifties or sixties who received an inactivated influenza vaccine.

This clonotype was seen many times. The genes are TRBV5-1 and TRBJ1-1; D is perhaps TRBD1 (6 bases). V was cut by 2 bases and J by 0 bases, with 11 bases left in between. The CDR3 extends over 15 amino acids. In germline, CDR1 is SGHRS, CDR2 YFSETQ. CDR3 amino acids: CASSFSTGVNTEAFF. The CDR3 DNA reads as TGCGCCAGCAGCTTTTCGACAGGCGTGAACACTGAAGCTTTCTTT.

This clonotype appeared a few times. V usage is TRBV15 and J usage is TRBJ1-5; D call uncertain. Germline CDR1 reads LNHNV; CDR2 reads YYDKDF (reference sequence). This CDR3 comprises 16 residues. V lost 1 base to trimming and J lost 1 base, with 11 bases between them. CDR3 residues: CATSRVTDRSNQPQHF. In nucleotides, the CDR3 is TGTGCCACCAGCAGAGTCACAGATCGGAGCAATCAGCCCCAGCATTTT.

This chain links TRBV7-2 with TRBJ1-2; no definite D call. The germline V and J ends were trimmed by 2 bases and 7 bases, with 8 bases remaining between them. The CDR3 totals 12 residues. The V gene's germline CDR1 is SGHTA and CDR2 FQGNSA. CDR3 DNA sequence: TGTGCCAGCAGCTTACTGGGCGCTGGCTACACCTTC. Its protein is CASSLLGAGYTF.

This clonotype has a handful of counts. The rearrangement joins TRBV5-1 to TRBJ2-3; 13 bases fit TRBD2. This CDR3 is built from 16 residues. V shed 0 bases and J 6 bases; nucleotides not matched to a gene: 4. Looked up from germline, CDR1 is SGHRS and CDR2 is YFSETQ. CDR3 sequence (DNA): TGCGCCAGCAGCTTGGGGACTAGCGGGGGATCGGATACGCAGTATTTT. Translation: CASSLGTSGGSDTQYF. Combining the CDR3 with reference TRBV5-1 and TRBJ2-3 gives the whole variable domain KAGVTQTPRYLIKTRGQQVTLSCSPISGHRSVSWYQQTPGQGLQFLFEYFSETQRNKGNFPGRFSGRQFSNSRSEMNVSTLELGDSALYLCASSLGTSGGSDTQYFGPGTRLTVL.

The chain uses TRBV20-1 and TRBJ1-1; TRBD1 is a possible D gene (5 bases). V was clipped by 0 bases and J by 1 base, with 9 bases between them. The CDR3 spans 14 residues. Germline assignment: CDR1 DFQATT and CDR2 SNEGSKA (reference sequence). CDR3: CSARDPGPNTEAFF. The CDR3 nucleotides read TGCAGTGCTAGAGATCCGGGACCGAACACTGAAGCTTTCTTT.

This sequence joins TRBV20-1 and TRBJ2-5; possibly TRBD2 for D (5 bases). Germline V gives CDR1 DFQATT, CDR2 SNEGSKA (reference sequence). Trimming left V 1 base short and J 0 bases short, with 6 bases between. This CDR3 has 13 amino acids. The CDR3 region is CSARGGDQETQYF. CDR3 DNA sequence: TGCAGTGCTAGAGGGGGAGACCAAGAGACCCAGTACTTC.

In this sample, this clonotype turned up a few times. The rearrangement links TRBV20-1 to TRBJ1-2; 7 bases fit TRBD1. The junction had 10 bases not matched to a gene; V was cut back by 6 bases and J by 6 bases. Looked up from germline, CDR1 is DFQATT and CDR2 is SNEGSKA (reference sequence). The CDR3 totals 13 residues. CDR3 amino acids: CSAMRTGKDGYTF. In DNA form, the CDR3 reads TGCAGTGCGATGCGGACAGGCAAGGATGGCTACACCTTC.

The chain carries TRBV4-3 and TRBJ1-4; weak D call: TRBD1 (5 bases). Between the trimmed V and J ends, which lost 5 bases and 8 bases, there was a span of 15 bases. The CDR3 length is 14 residues. Germline values: CDR1 LGHNA, CDR2 YSLEER. For the CDR3, the DNA is TGCGCCAGCAGCAACCGGGGGAGGAGGGAAAAACTGTTTTTT. Its translation is CASSNRGRREKLFF.

CDR3 DNA: TGCGCCAGCAGCCAGGTCTCGGGACTAGCGGGAGGACCGGTTTTGGGTACGCAGTATTTT. Its protein is CASSQVSGLAGGPVLGTQYF. The rearrangement joins TRBV4-3 to TRBJ2-3; 15 bases map to TRBD2. The CDR3 contains 20 residues. Germline loops: CDR1 LGHNA, CDR2 YSLEER. The trim removed 3 bases at V and 8 bases at J, leaving 18 bases unmatched.

This clonotype was seen repeatedly, ten times or more. The chain joins TRBV29-1 to TRBJ2-5; 8 bases map to TRBD1. In germline, CDR1 is SQVTM, CDR2 ANQGSEA. The J segment lost 7 bases and the V segment lost 2 bases, leaving 18 bases of the junction unmatched. The CDR3 loop spans 17 amino acids. The CDR3 region has the DNA TGCAGCGTTGAATCTCCCCAGACAGGGGCTAGATTATTGACCCAGTACTTC. It specifies CSVESPQTGARLLTQYF.

This clonotype has just a few counts. The V gene is TRBV20-1, the J gene TRBJ1-5; 8 bases align to TRBD1. From germline, CDR1 is DFQATT and CDR2 SNEGSKA (reference sequence). V was clipped by 2 bases and J by 0 bases; unmatched bases: 21. The length of the CDR3 is 21 residues. The chain's CDR3 is CSARTDLIHGTGPSSNQPQHF. The CDR3 nucleotides read TGCAGTGCTAGAACAGACCTTATCCACGGGACAGGCCCATCTAGCAATCAGCCCCAGCATTTT.

The rearrangement joins TRBV30 to TRBJ2-2; 9 bases map to TRBD2. Germline V lookup: CDR1 GTSNPN, CDR2 SVGIG (reference sequence). The V gene end was trimmed by 3 bases and the J gene end by 6 bases; junction bases not matched to a gene: 2. The CDR3 length is 13 residues. The CDR3 sequence: CAWRLAGSGELFF. CDR3 nucleotide sequence: TGTGCCTGGAGGCTAGCGGGATCCGGGGAGCTGTTTTTT.

The V gene is TRBV4-3, the J gene TRBJ1-2; tentatively, D is TRBD1 (5 bases). The CDR3 spans 14 residues. V gave up 0 bases and J gave up 6 bases, with 11 bases separating them. Germline CDR1 reads LGHNA; CDR2 reads YSLEER. The CDR3 here is CASSQERGVHGYTF. In nucleotides, the CDR3 is TGCGCCAGCAGCCAAGAGCGGGGGGTACATGGCTACACCTTC.

This clonotype was seen at least ten times. This sequence joins TRBV5-4 and TRBJ2-2; no clear D gene. The CDR3 totals 16 residues. Germline CDR1 SGHNT, CDR2 YYREEE (reference sequence). V lost 4 bases to trimming and J lost 2 bases, with 15 bases between them. The CDR3 reads CASSPPRSLNTGELFF. CDR3 DNA: TGTGCCAGCAGCCCCCCTAGGAGTCTAAACACCGGGGAGCTGTTTTTT.

Regarding this clonotype: A read error may produce the germline difference seen at one junction end. This chain joins TRBV18 and TRBJ1-2, with D tentatively TRBD1 (6 bases). The CDR3 has 12 amino acids. Germline V gene lookup returns CDR1 KGHSH and CDR2 LQKENI. CDR3 nucleotides: TGTGCCAGTTCACCCCCAGGGGCCGGCTACACCTTC. It encodes CASSPPGAGYTF.

The V and J genes are TRBV18 and TRBJ2-2, with D perhaps matching TRBD1 or TRBD2 (5 bases each). Germline assignment: CDR1 KGHSH and CDR2 LQKENI. There are 13 residues in the CDR3. The V and J ends lost 3 bases and 6 bases respectively, with 8 bases between them. CDR3 residues: CASSPGTSGELFF. The CDR3 DNA sequence: TGTGCCAGCTCACCGGGGACCTCCGGGGAGCTGTTTTTT.

The table lists this clonotype with a few counts. The rearrangement uses TRBV7-9 and TRBJ2-2; no reliable D call. Germline CDR1 and CDR2: SEHNR and FQNEAQ (reference sequence). This CDR3 has 16 residues. V lost 0 bases and J 2 bases, leaving 10 bases between the germline ends. The CDR3 protein is CASSLASGSNTGELFF. The CDR3 DNA reads as TGTGCCAGCAGCTTAGCCTCCGGGTCCAACACCGGGGAGCTGTTTTTT.

The V gene is TRBV12-3 or TRBV12-4, the J gene TRBJ2-7, with TRBD2 identical over 7 bases. The CDR3 runs 13 residues. The ends lost 6 bases at V and 6 bases at J; junction bases unmatched: 8. The CDR3 region has the DNA TGTGCCAGCAGCCCACGGGAGGCCGCCGAGCAGTACTTC. This gives the protein CASSPREAAEQYF.

This clonotype turned up a few times. The J gene is TRBJ2-7, the V gene TRBV7-2, with 7 bases matching TRBD2. V dropped 1 base and J dropped 5; count of bases not matched to a gene: 2. This CDR3 comprises 13 residues. The germline CDR1 and CDR2 sequences are SGHTA and FQGNSA. The CDR3 nucleotides are TGTGCCAGCAGCTTAGACGGGAGGCACGAGCAGTACTTC. Translation: CASSLDGRHEQYF.

With respect to this clonotype: The junction departs from the called germline gene at one end, perhaps through a read error. This chain joins TRBV20-1 and TRBJ2-3, with 15 nucleotides matching TRBD2. CDR3 length: 16 residues. Germline V CDR1 and CDR2: DFQATT, SNEGSKA (reference sequence). The CDR3 is CSAGTSGGLSTDTKYF. CDR3 DNA sequence: TGCAGTGCAGGGACTAGCGGGGGGCTCAGCACAGATACGAAGTATTTT.

The gene calls are TRBV4-2 and TRBJ1-3; unclear D gene. The germline CDR1 and CDR2 sequences are LGHNA and YNFKEQ. V was clipped by 0 bases and J by 0 bases, with 9 bases between them. This CDR3 spans 16 amino acids. The CDR3 sequence: CASSQDLPFSGNTIYF. As DNA, the CDR3 is TGTGCCAGCAGCCAAGATCTCCCCTTCTCTGGAAACACCATATATTTT.

This clonotype was seen repeatedly, ten times or more. Here the CDR3 reads CASSLRQGGNQPQHF. The DNA of the CDR3 is TGTGCCAGCAGTTTAAGACAGGGCGGCAATCAGCCCCAGCATTTT. The chain joins TRBV27 to TRBJ1-5, with 7 nucleotides matching TRBD1. CDR1 and CDR2 (germline): MNHEY, SMNVEV (reference sequence). The CDR3 is 15 residues long. Germline trimming cut 2 bases from V and 2 bases from J; bases unmatched to any gene: 3.

This clonotype was seen a handful of times. This chain joins TRBV12-3 or TRBV12-4 and TRBJ1-1; D unclear. Trimming shortened V by 2 bases and J by 4 bases, and 14 bases separated the two germline ends. The CDR3 loop spans 15 amino acids. CDR3 residues: CASSLNPLPGTEAFF. Here the CDR3 DNA reads TGTGCCAGCAGTTTAAATCCCCTCCCGGGCACTGAAGCTTTCTTT.

This chain joins TRBV29-1 and TRBJ1-6, with D possibly TRBD1 on 6 matching bases. The CDR3 loop spans 13 amino acids. Germline V lookup: CDR1 SQVTM, CDR2 ANQGSEA. V was cut by 6 bases and J by 15 bases, with 21 bases left in between. CDR3 region: CSVQRDKGESLHF. Here the CDR3 DNA reads TGCAGCGTGCAGCGGGACAAGGGAGAGAGCCTCCACTTT.